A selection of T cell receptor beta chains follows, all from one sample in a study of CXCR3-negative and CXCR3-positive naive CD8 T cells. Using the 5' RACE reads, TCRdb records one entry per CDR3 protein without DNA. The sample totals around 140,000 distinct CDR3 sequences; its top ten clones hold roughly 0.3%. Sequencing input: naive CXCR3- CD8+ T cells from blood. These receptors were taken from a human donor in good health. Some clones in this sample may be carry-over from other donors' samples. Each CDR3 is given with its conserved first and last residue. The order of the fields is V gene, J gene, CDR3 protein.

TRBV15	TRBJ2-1	CATSRVTIFGNEQFF
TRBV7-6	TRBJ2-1	CASSRQSYNEQFF
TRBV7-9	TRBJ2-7	CASSFFLAYERYF
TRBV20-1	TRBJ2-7	CSARGLHEQHF
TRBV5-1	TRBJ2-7	CASSAPGGLYEQYF
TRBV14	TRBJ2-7	CASSQERPDLPYEQYF
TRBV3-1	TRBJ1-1	CASSLSGTGAWEAFF
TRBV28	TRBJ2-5	CASSLSGQGSETQYF
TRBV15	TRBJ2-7	CATSREGLDEQYF
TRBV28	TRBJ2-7	CACKGDISYEQYF
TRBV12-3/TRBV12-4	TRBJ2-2	CASSDYNGELFF
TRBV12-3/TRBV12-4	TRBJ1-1	CASIEGLGPEAFF
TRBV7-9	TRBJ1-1	CASSSPPGMDTEAFF
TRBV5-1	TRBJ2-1	CASSSQSGGRYNEQFF
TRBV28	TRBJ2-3	CASSFLRGTDTQYF
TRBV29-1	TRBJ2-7	CSVARDLSYEQYF
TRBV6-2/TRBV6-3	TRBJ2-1	CASSYSSRGPASDEQFF
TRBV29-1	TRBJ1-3	CSVGGLSGTPNIYF
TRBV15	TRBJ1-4	CATSRDRTVTNHNEKLFF
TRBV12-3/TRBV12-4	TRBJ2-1	CASGTNPIDEQFF
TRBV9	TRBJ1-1	CASSLRGETEAFF
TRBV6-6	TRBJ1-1	CASISRPGQGGTEAFF
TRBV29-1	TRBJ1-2	CSAEQTLYGYTF
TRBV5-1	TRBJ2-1	CASSLAQGLAGGPVYEQFF
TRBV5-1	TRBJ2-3	CASSFEGATDTQYF
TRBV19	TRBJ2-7	CASSSALWRGYEQYF
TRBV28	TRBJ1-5	CASSSFSRNQPQHF
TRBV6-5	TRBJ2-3	CASSRLAGSSSDTQYF
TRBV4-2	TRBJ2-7	CASSNSRFGAGYEQYF
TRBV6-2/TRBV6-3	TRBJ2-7	CASSFDYEQYF
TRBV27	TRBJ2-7	CASSLYSSGTKVPEQYF
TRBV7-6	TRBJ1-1	CASSLAQRTGIGDTEAFF
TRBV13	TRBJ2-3	CASSLQGLGTDTQYF
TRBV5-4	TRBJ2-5	CASSLIPDRKETQYF
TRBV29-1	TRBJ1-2	CSVVGDYGYTF
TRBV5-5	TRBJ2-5	CASSRDPGTYQETQYF
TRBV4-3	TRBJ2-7	CASSQGASGGYEQYF
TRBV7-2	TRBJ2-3	CASSSLGRWVLAGDFDTQYF
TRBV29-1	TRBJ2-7	CSDRDGSRNEQYF